This T cell receptor (beta chain) comes out of a study of T cell responses to AZD1222 COVID-19 vaccine (dated by TCRdb to the early 2020s). Describing the broader study: AZD1222 recipients with second doses at about 4 weeks or about 12 weeks were pooled, because spike-specific TCR depth and breadth did not differ between schedules. TCR sequencing was performed for approximately 240 trial participants, of whom around 200 were given two doses of AZD1222 and some 26 were given two doses of MenACWY control vaccine. Enrollment into the trials was organized by age into subgroups of 18-55, 56-69 and 70-plus years, and those subgroups contained approximately 150, 30 and 60 TCR-sequenced participants, respectively. General conclusions and limits of the study: Because no day 14 peak-response samples were available, repertoires were characterized only after the peak T cell response. After two AZD1222 doses, spike-specific TCR breadth and depth were significantly higher than at day 0 and than in MenACWY recipients. Nearly half of unique spike-specific TCRs reportedly recognized epitopes outside regions mutated in the B.1.351 and B.1.1.7 variants. Most participants were white British and females outnumbered males, and the authors suggested that clonal diversity may have been underestimated. The whole spike protein was spanned by vaccine-associated CD4 TCRs, and dominant responses were seen in regions 160-218 and 743-854. Conclusions about previously exposed vaccinees are limited, since just 5 to 7 AZD1222 recipients were seropositive for SARS-CoV-2 at baseline. In the small 56-69-year group, the increase in depth fell short of significance, most likely because of low power.

The CDR3 regions of human TCRbeta chains were subjected to immunosequencing. For the original study's pipeline: TCRs in the repertoires were compared against a reference library of SARS-CoV-2-specific TCRs that had been generated with the MIRA antigen-specificity platform. Breadth meant the fraction of unique TCRs that were SARS-CoV-2-associated, whereas depth meant the fraction of total T cells that were SARS-CoV-2-associated. Using the MIRA data, each spike-specific TCR was assigned both to the spike region to which the TCR was reactive and to a CD4 or CD8 class. Log10-transformed breadth and depth values were compared by one-way ANOVA with Sidak's multiple comparisons tests. Here the immuneACCESS table is served through TCRdb, limited to in-frame sequences with V and J called. Missing clones are a known gap in these copies; in checked studies unresolved V genes cover under half, and the rest lacks a known reason. The V and J calls and clone size come from that table; D and trimming were worked out from the DNA. Across this sample there are about 56,000 clones, with over 75% seen only once. Approximately 16% of the sample belongs to the ten largest clones.

The sample's time point label is to be understood as: baseline before first vaccination. Vaccinee samples were obtained from the UK trials COV001 and COV002, which included a single-blind randomized controlled phase 2/3 trial of AZD1222 (ChAdOx1 nCoV-19) in healthy adults. For TCRbeta chain sequencing, PBMC samples from trial participants were taken at day 0 and at day 28 after the second dose. About this clone itself: Its specific antigen is unknown. The sample holds no much larger clone one base away, and base qualities are not on file.

As encoded in the germline V gene, CDR1 is WSHSY while CDR2 is SAAADI. Taken from cysteine to phenylalanine, the CDR3 has 15 residues. The retained sequence is limited to the CDR3, 45 bases, with the frame set at the first base. V lost 0 bases and J lost 11 bases, and the count of bases not matched to a germline gene is 8. Here the chain combines TRBV10-2 and TRBJ1-4, with 8 junctional bases fitting TRBD1. Sequences were derived from peripheral blood, sampled on day 0 of AZD1222 vaccination. The source is an adult in good health. CDR3 sequence: CASSESFQGAGKLFF. The DNA reads TGCGCCAGCAGTGAGTCATTCCAGGGGGCAGGGAAACTGTTTTTT.